This T cell receptor (beta chain) is from a study of CD8+CD57+ T cells in acquired aplastic anemia. Whole-study context: Sequencing produced an average of about 9.8 million reads per healthy donor for CD4+ cells.

Looked up from germline, CDR1 is DFQATT and CDR2 is SNEGSKA (reference sequence). The CDR3 is 12 amino acids. Trimming left V 4 bases short and J 13 bases short, with 18 bases between. The use of genomic DNA as template underpinned the TCR beta VDJ and CDR3 profiling. TCRdb passed the reads through MiXCR, listing each CDR3 protein once. The table has hundreds of thousands of distinct CDR3 sequences, under 80% seen once. The TCR was taken from a human donor in good health, serving as a control. V usage is TRBV20-1 and J usage is TRBJ2-3; no reliable D call. Sequences were obtained from sorted CD4+, CD8+, or CD8+CD57+ T cells (not recorded which) from PBMCs. The CDR3 here is CSAIPATTYEYF. The CDR3 bases are TGCAGTGCTATACCGGCAACGACCTACGAGTATTTT.